This T cell receptor (beta chain) was identified during a study of shared clonotypes between healthy human individuals. This table comes from immunoSEQ multiplex PCR, and its TCRdb copy is limited to in-frame clones, with some not included. The sample has about 470,000 clones; 79% are singletons. This CDR3 contains 15 residues. The V gene's germline CDR1 is MNHNY and CDR2 SVGAGI (reference sequence). V trimming: 7 bases; J trimming: 6 bases; junction bases outside the gene matches: 11. The genes are TRBV6-6 and TRBJ1-5; 8 nucleotides line up with TRBD1. The receptor's source is a middle-aged woman in good health. Some clones in this sample may be carry-over from other donors' samples. Sequenced material: PBMCs. CDR3 region: CASNKLQGGPQPQHF. CDR3 nucleotide sequence: TGTGCCAGCAACAAACTACAGGGGGGGCCTCAGCCCCAGCATTTT.